A single T cell receptor (beta chain) is shown here with its context. The antigen remains undetermined. Germline V gene data show CDR1 as SGDLS and CDR2 as YYNGEE. The CDR3 is made up of 14 amino acids. Trimming took off 3 bases at V and 4 bases at J, with 14 bases between the two ends. The data originate from a study of OX40 agonist ivuxolimab in advanced cancers. About the research overall: Dose-escalation cases comprised hepatocellular carcinoma, melanoma, renal cell or head and neck cancer.

Study-wide results and caveats: Circulating CD4+ and CD8+ T cells showed clonal expansion by week 6 at 0.1 to 3.0 mg/kg. Clonal expansion was among the lowest in partial responders at 0.1-3.0 mg/kg, especially CD8+.

Measured with immunoSEQ multiplex PCR; TCRdb has only the in-frame clones, and not every one. The sample has 60,000 to 75,000 clones, approximately 91% seen once. The chain is built from TRBV9 and TRBJ2-7, with D unresolved. This sequence was found in an adult with an advanced solid tumor such as melanoma, head and neck, liver or kidney cancer. The sample in question was CD4+ or CD8+ T cells sorted from blood, obtained in a trial of the OX40 agonist ivuxolimab. The CDR3 spells CASSALGVAYEQYF. CDR3 nucleotides: TGTGCCAGCAGCGCCCTGGGCGTTGCATACGAGCAGTACTTC.